This is a list of T cell receptor beta chains from one sample in a study of shared clonotypes between healthy human individuals. Measured with immunoSEQ multiplex PCR; TCRdb has only the in-frame clones, and not every one. Of approximately 2.4 million clones in the sample, approximately 94% were seen once. Sample: naive CD4+ T cells sorted from blood. Every receptor here comes from a man between 18 and 35 years old in good health. The conserved cysteine and the conserved F or W are not part of the CDR3 here. Each record gives: J gene, V gene, CDR3 protein.

j_gene: TRBJ2-3; v_gene: TRBV20-1; CDR3aa: SALTLDTQY
j_gene: TRBJ2-7; v_gene: TRBV18; CDR3aa: ASSDTGQRYEQY
j_gene: TRBJ2-1; v_gene: TRBV4-1; CDR3aa: ASSQAVAVGSYNEQF
j_gene: TRBJ2-7; v_gene: TRBV6-1; CDR3aa: ASSEAPAGEYYEQY
j_gene: TRBJ1-1; v_gene: TRBV4-1; CDR3aa: ASSQDGRGRKNTEAF
j_gene: TRBJ2-3; v_gene: TRBV12-5; CDR3aa: ASGAAQGTDTQY
j_gene: TRBJ1-1; v_gene: TRBV9; CDR3aa: ASSAAGTGETEAF
j_gene: TRBJ2-3; v_gene: TRBV7-9; CDR3aa: ASSFVRGDTDTQY
j_gene: TRBJ2-3; v_gene: TRBV9; CDR3aa: ASSLGRDVDTRY
j_gene: TRBJ2-3; v_gene: TRBV5-1; CDR3aa: ASSLGHSTDTQY
j_gene: TRBJ2-1; v_gene: TRBV14; CDR3aa: ASSPQLFNEQF
j_gene: TRBJ2-3; v_gene: TRBV27; CDR3aa: ASSAGVRTDTQY
j_gene: TRBJ2-7; v_gene: TRBV5-3; CDR3aa: ARTFGSGRPLQKEQY
j_gene: TRBJ2-3; v_gene: TRBV20-1; CDR3aa: SANPDTQY
j_gene: TRBJ2-2; v_gene: TRBV5-1; CDR3aa: ASSEQGGTGELF
j_gene: TRBJ1-3; v_gene: TRBV9; CDR3aa: ASSVALGLSGNTIY
j_gene: TRBJ1-2; v_gene: TRBV12-5; CDR3aa: ASGLEGGRQLINYYGYT
j_gene: TRBJ2-2; v_gene: TRBV11-2; CDR3aa: ASSPSYLAGHGELF
j_gene: TRBJ2-3; v_gene: TRBV18; CDR3aa: ASSPFRGGTDTQY
j_gene: TRBJ2-1; v_gene: TRBV9; CDR3aa: ASSVGGSWKPNEQF
j_gene: TRBJ2-5; v_gene: TRBV30; CDR3aa: AWSVKGGETQY
j_gene: TRBJ2-7; v_gene: TRBV6-1; CDR3aa: ASSEDGAGAYEQY
j_gene: TRBJ2-7; v_gene: TRBV18; CDR3aa: ASSRGDISKSYEQY
j_gene: TRBJ1-5; v_gene: TRBV10-2; CDR3aa: ASSESRGSYSNQPQH
j_gene: TRBJ2-2; v_gene: TRBV9; CDR3aa: ASSVLAGTSNTGELF
j_gene: TRBJ1-1; v_gene: TRBV6-5; CDR3aa: AVLRALNTEAF
j_gene: TRBJ1-3; v_gene: TRBV9; CDR3aa: ASSTLGGTGNTIY
j_gene: TRBJ1-4; v_gene: TRBV19; CDR3aa: ASSSIGFNEKLF
j_gene: TRBJ2-7; v_gene: TRBV5-8; CDR3aa: ASPISGTRTYEQY
j_gene: TRBJ2-7; v_gene: TRBV15; CDR3aa: ATSRDPGGYEQY
j_gene: TRBJ2-2; v_gene: TRBV25-1; CDR3aa: ASRGGQNTGELF
j_gene: TRBJ2-2; v_gene: TRBV7-2; CDR3aa: ASSLGQPPGELF
j_gene: TRBJ2-1; v_gene: TRBV6-4; CDR3aa: ASSKTPGVNEQF
j_gene: TRBJ2-1; v_gene: TRBV18; CDR3aa: ASSPVEGSEQF
j_gene: TRBJ1-1; v_gene: TRBV6-5; CDR3aa: ASIGETANTEAF
j_gene: TRBJ1-1; v_gene: TRBV19; CDR3aa: ASSNFEGRNTEAF
j_gene: TRBJ2-3; v_gene: TRBV5-1; CDR3aa: ASSLQGAPTDTQY
j_gene: TRBJ1-2; v_gene: TRBV5-1; CDR3aa: ASSLEGANYGYT
j_gene: TRBJ1-3; v_gene: TRBV28; CDR3aa: ASSNTGNTIY
j_gene: TRBJ1-5; v_gene: TRBV6-1; CDR3aa: LTDRGPNQPQH
j_gene: TRBJ1-1; v_gene: TRBV7-2; CDR3aa: ASSFSREATEAF
j_gene: TRBJ1-6; v_gene: TRBV5-1; CDR3aa: ASSLVSNSPLH
j_gene: TRBJ2-7; v_gene: TRBV5-1; CDR3aa: ASSGGAGHSYEQY
j_gene: TRBJ2-2; v_gene: TRBV19; CDR3aa: ASSKRSSSNTGELF
j_gene: TRBJ2-3; v_gene: TRBV18; CDR3aa: ASSPPPGASTDTQY
j_gene: TRBJ1-6; v_gene: TRBV28; CDR3aa: ASSPGHLPSPLH
j_gene: TRBJ2-1; v_gene: TRBV7-3; CDR3aa: ASSLSSSYNEQF
j_gene: TRBJ1-1; v_gene: TRBV6-6; CDR3aa: ASSSTGGGWTEAF
j_gene: TRBJ2-3; v_gene: TRBV11-2; CDR3aa: ASSLVGQGTDTQY
j_gene: TRBJ2-7; v_gene: TRBV5-4; CDR3aa: ASSPGTPTYEQY
j_gene: TRBJ2-7; v_gene: TRBV6-5; CDR3aa: ASRPAGSSYEQY
j_gene: TRBJ1-1; v_gene: TRBV5-1; CDR3aa: ASMGGLTEAF
j_gene: TRBJ2-7; v_gene: TRBV5-1; CDR3aa: ASSLQGTHEQY
j_gene: TRBJ1-3; v_gene: TRBV19; CDR3aa: ASNRITSGNTIY
j_gene: TRBJ1-1; v_gene: TRBV6-5; CDR3aa: ASSYNRGFTEAF
j_gene: TRBJ1-1; v_gene: TRBV19; CDR3aa: ASSLAGQMLVAEAF
j_gene: TRBJ2-2; v_gene: TRBV10-3; CDR3aa: AISMDRGGLF